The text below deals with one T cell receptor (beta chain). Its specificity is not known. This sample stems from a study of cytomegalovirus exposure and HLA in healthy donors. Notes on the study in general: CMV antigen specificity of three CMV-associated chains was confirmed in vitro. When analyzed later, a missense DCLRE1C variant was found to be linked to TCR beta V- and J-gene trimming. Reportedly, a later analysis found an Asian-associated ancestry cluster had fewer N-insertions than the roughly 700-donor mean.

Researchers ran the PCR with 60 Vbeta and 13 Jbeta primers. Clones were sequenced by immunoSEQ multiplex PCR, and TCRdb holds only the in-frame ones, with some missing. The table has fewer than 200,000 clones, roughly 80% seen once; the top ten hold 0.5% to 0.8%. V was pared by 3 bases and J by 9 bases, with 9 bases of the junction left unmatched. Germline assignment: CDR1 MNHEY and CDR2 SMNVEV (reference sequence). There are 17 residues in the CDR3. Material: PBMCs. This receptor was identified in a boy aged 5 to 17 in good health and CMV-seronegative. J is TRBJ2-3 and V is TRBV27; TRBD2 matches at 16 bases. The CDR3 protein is CASSFLSGLAGGPTQYF. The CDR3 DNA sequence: TGTGCCAGCAGTTTTCTCTCGGGACTAGCGGGAGGGCCCACGCAGTATTTT.